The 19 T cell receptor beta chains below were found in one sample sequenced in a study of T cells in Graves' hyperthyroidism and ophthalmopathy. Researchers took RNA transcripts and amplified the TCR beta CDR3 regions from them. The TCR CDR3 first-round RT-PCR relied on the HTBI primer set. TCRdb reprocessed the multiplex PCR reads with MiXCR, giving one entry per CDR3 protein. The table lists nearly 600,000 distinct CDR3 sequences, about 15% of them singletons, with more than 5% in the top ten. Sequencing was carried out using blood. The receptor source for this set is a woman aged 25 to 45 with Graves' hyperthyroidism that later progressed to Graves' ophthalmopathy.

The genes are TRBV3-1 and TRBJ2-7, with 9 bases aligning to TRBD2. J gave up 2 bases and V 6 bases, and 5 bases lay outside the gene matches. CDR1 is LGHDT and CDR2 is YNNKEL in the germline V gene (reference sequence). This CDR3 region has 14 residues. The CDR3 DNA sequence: TGTGCCAGCAGTATAGCGGGGGAGACCTACGAGCAGTACTTC. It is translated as CASSIAGETYEQYF.

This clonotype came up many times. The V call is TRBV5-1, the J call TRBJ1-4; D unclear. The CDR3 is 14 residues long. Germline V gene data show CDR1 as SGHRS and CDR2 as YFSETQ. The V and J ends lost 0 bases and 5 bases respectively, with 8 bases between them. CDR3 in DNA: TGCGCCAGCAGCTTGGAACCGCCAAATGAAAAACTGTTTTTT. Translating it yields CASSLEPPNEKLFF.

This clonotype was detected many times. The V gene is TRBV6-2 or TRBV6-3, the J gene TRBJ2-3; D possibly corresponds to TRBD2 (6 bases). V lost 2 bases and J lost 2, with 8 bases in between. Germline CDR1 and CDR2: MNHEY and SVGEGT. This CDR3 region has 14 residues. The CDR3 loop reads CASSYLALTDTQYF. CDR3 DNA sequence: TGTGCCAGCAGTTACCTAGCGCTCACAGATACGCAGTATTTT.

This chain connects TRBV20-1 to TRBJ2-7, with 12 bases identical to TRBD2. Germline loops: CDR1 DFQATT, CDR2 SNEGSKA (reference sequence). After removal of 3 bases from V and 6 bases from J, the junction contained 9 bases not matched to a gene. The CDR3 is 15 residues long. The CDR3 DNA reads TGCAGTGCTAGCCCCGGACTAGCGGGATACGCCGAGCAGTACTTC. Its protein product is CSASPGLAGYAEQYF.

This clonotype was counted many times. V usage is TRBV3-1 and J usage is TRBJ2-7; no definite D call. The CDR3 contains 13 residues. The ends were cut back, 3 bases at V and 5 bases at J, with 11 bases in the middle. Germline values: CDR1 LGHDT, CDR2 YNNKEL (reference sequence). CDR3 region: CASSQNGPNEQYF. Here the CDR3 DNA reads TGTGCCAGCAGCCAGAATGGACCCAACGAGCAGTACTTC.

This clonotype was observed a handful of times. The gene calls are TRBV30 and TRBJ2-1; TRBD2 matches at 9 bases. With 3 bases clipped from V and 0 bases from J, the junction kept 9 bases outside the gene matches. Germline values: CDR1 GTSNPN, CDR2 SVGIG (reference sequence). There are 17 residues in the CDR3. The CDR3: CAWRGPFSGSSYNEQFF. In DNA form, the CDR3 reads TGTGCCTGGAGGGGACCCTTTAGCGGGAGCTCCTACAATGAGCAGTTCTTC.

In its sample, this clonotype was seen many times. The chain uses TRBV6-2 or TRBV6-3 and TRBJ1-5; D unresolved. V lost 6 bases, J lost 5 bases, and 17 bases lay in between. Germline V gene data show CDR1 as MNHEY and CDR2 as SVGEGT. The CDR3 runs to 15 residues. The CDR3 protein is CASRATGKADQPQHF. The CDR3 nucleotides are TGTGCCAGCAGGGCGACCGGGAAGGCGGATCAGCCCCAGCATTTT.

CDR3 sequence: CASSVARGPGYEQYF. Written as DNA, the CDR3 is TGTGCCAGCAGCGTAGCCCGGGGACCGGGCTACGAGCAGTACTTC. This chain joins TRBV9 and TRBJ2-7; D possibly matches TRBD1 or TRBD2 (5 bases each). Trimming pared 0 bases from V and 3 bases from J, leaving 13 bases between. Germline CDR1 reads SGDLS; CDR2 reads YYNGEE. The CDR3 is 15 residues long.

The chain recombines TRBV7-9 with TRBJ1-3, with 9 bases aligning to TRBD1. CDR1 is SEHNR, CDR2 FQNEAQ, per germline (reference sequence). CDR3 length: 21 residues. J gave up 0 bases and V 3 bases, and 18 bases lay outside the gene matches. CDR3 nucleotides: TGTGCCAGCAGCTTCCCGGGACAGGGTGTATCCAACCCTTCCTCTGGAAACACCATATATTTT. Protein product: CASSFPGQGVSNPSSGNTIYF.

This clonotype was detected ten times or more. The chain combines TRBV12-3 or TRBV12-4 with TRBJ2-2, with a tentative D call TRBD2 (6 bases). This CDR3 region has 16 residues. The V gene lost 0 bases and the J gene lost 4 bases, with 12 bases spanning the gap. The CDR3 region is CASSLAPLGGTGELFF. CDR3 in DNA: TGTGCCAGCAGTTTAGCACCTCTGGGGGGCACCGGGGAGCTGTTTTTT.

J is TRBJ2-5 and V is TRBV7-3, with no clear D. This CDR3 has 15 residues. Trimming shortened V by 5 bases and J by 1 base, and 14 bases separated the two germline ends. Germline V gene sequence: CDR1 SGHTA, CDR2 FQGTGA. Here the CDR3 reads CASSRLAAPQETQYF. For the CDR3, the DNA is TGTGCCAGCAGCCGATTGGCGGCACCCCAAGAGACCCAGTACTTC.

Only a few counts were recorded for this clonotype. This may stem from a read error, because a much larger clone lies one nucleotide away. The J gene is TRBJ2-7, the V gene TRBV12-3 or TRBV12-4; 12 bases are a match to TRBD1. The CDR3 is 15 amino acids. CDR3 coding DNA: TGTCCCAGCAGTTCCCCGGGACAGGGGGCGCGCGAGCAGTACTTC. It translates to CPSSSPGQGAREQYF.

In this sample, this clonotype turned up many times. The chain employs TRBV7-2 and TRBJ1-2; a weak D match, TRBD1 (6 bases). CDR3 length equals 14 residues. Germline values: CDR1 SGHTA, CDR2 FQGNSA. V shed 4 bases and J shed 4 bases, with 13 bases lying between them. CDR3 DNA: TGTGCCAGCAGCTCGACCACAGGGCCCTATGGCTACACCTTC. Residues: CASSSTTGPYGYTF.

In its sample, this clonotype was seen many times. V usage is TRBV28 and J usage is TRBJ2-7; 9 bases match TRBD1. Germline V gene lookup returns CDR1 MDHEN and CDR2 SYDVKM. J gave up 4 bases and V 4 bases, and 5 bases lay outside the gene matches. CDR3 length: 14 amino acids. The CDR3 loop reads CASSYRGPGYEQYF. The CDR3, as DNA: TGTGCCAGCAGTTACAGGGGGCCAGGTTACGAGCAGTACTTC.

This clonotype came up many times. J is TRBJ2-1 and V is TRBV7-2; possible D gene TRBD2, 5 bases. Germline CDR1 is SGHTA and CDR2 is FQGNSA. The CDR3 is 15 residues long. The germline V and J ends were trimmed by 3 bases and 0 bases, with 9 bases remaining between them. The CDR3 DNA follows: TGTGCCAGCAGCTTTACCGGACTCTCCTACAATGAGCAGTTCTTC. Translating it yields CASSFTGLSYNEQFF.

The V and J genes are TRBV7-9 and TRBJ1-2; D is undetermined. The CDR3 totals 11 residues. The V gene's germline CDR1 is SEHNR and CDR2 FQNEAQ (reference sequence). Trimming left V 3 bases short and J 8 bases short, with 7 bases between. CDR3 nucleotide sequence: TGTGCCAGCAGCTTCGGGGAAGGCTACACCTTC. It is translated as CASSFGEGYTF.

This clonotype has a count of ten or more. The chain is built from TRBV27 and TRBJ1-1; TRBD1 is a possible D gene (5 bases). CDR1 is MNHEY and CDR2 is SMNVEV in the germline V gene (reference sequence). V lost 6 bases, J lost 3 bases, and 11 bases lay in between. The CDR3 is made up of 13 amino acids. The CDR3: CASSRDSDTEAFF. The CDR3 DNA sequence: TGTGCCAGCAGCCGCGACAGTGACACTGAAGCTTTCTTT.

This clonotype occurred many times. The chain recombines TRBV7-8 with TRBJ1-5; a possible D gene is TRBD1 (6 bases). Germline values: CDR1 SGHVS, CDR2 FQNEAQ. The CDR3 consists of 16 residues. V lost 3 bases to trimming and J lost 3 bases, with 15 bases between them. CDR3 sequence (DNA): TGTGCCAGCAGCTTCAGCACCACGGGGGCCAATCAGCCCCAGCATTTT. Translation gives CASSFSTTGANQPQHF.

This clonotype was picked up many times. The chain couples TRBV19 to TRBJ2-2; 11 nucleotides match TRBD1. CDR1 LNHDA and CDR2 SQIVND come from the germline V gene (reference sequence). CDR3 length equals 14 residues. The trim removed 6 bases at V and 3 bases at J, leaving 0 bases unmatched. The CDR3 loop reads CASRDRGHTGELFF. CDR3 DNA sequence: TGTGCCAGTAGGGACAGGGGGCACACCGGGGAGCTGTTTTTT.